The 32 T cell receptor beta chains below were found in one sample sequenced in a study of cytomegalovirus exposure and HLA in healthy donors. In the PCR, 60 Vbeta and 13 Jbeta primers were used. Profiling relied on immunoSEQ multiplex PCR, and the TCRdb table lists in-frame clones only, not all of them. The sample's table shows approximately 30,000 clones. The sample comprised PBMCs. The source is a woman in her forties in good health and CMV-seropositive.

The V call is TRBV14, the J call TRBJ2-1; D gene uncertain. The CDR3 is made up of 13 amino acids. Per germline, CDR1 SGHDN and CDR2 FVKESK. With 1 base removed from V and 7 bases from J, the gap between germline ends came to 8 bases. Written as DNA, the CDR3 is TGTGCCAGCAGCCAAGGTTACTATAATGAGCAGTTCTTC. It translates to CASSQGYYNEQFF.

CDR3 sequence (DNA): TGTGCCAGCAGCGTTGGCCGGGGTCCGAACACTGAAGCTTTCTTT. It encodes CASSVGRGPNTEAFF. The chain combines TRBV9 with TRBJ1-1, with D uncertain. Trimming stripped 2 bases from V and 1 base from J, with 12 bases between. The CDR3 totals 15 residues. Germline loops: CDR1 SGDLS, CDR2 YYNGEE.

The chain's CDR3 is CASSTGGGQPQHF. The DNA of the CDR3 is TGTGCCAGCAGTACAGGGGGCGGACAGCCCCAGCATTTT. This sequence joins TRBV6-5 and TRBJ1-5, with 9 nucleotides matching TRBD1. The germline gives CDR1 MNHEY, CDR2 SVGAGI. J was trimmed by 7 bases and V by 5 bases; bases with no gene match: 3. The CDR3 runs to 13 residues.

The rearrangement joins TRBV7-9 to TRBJ2-7, with D possibly TRBD1 on 5 matching bases. From germline, CDR1 is SEHNR and CDR2 FQNEAQ (reference sequence). The CDR3 covers 14 residues. Trimming took 2 bases from V and 2 from J, leaving 10 bases between them. The CDR3 nucleotides are TGTGCCAGCAGCTTACAGGGTTCTCCCTACGAGCAGTACTTC. Its translation: CASSLQGSPYEQYF.

The V and J genes are TRBV10-3 and TRBJ2-7; 8 nucleotides match TRBD2. The germline gives CDR1 ENHRY, CDR2 SYGVKD. V lost 2 bases and J lost 4; bases outside the gene matches: 1. The CDR3 totals 13 residues. The chain's CDR3 is CAISEGGRYEQYF. The CDR3 region has the DNA TGTGCCATCAGTGAGGGCGGGAGGTACGAGCAGTACTTC.

The V and J genes are TRBV18 and TRBJ2-1; TRBD2 might be the D (6 bases). The CDR3 loop spans 16 amino acids. Germline assignment: CDR1 KGHSH and CDR2 LQKENI. Deletions cut 0 bases from V and 3 bases from J, with 12 bases between. CDR3 residues: CASSPPSGSDYNEQFF. The CDR3 DNA is TGTGCCAGCTCACCACCTTCCGGGAGTGACTACAATGAGCAGTTCTTC.

V gene TRBV5-4 combines with J gene TRBJ2-4, with 11 bases that match TRBD1. CDR1 SGHNT and CDR2 YYREEE come from the germline V gene (reference sequence). The V gene end was trimmed by 0 bases and the J gene end by 6 bases; junction bases not matched to a gene: 2. This CDR3 contains 15 residues. CDR3 coding DNA: TGTGCCAGCAGCTTGGGTGGGACAGGGGGAAACATTCAGTACTTC. Translating it yields CASSLGGTGGNIQYF.

The V call is TRBV6-6, the J call TRBJ2-5, with a possible D match to TRBD1 (6 bases). Deletions cut 0 bases from V and 5 bases from J, with 10 bases between. The CDR3 loop spans 14 amino acids. Germline V gene sequence: CDR1 MNHNY, CDR2 SVGAGI (reference sequence). The CDR3 here is CASSYSNRAETQYF. The CDR3 DNA is TGTGCCAGCAGTTACTCGAACAGGGCTGAGACCCAGTACTTC.

The gene calls are TRBV13 and TRBJ2-3, with D uncertain. Between the trimmed V and J ends, which lost 5 bases and 1 base, there was a span of 10 bases. This CDR3 contains 14 residues. CDR1 and CDR2 from the germline V gene are PRHDT and FYEKMQ (reference sequence). CDR3 sequence (DNA): TGTGCCAGCAGCGTAGTTAGCCGCACAGATACGCAGTATTTT. Its protein is CASSVVSRTDTQYF.

V is TRBV5-6 and J is TRBJ1-2; D ambiguous. Per germline, CDR1 SGHDT and CDR2 YYEEEE. Trimming removed 1 base from V and 8 bases from J, with 15 bases in between. CDR3 size: 14 residues. The DNA of the CDR3 is TGTGCCAGCAGCTTGCTTGAGGGCGCGGGAGGCTACACCTTC. Its translation is CASSLLEGAGGYTF. Full variable domain (outside the CDR3, taken from reference TRBV5-6 and TRBJ1-2): DAGVTQSPTHLIKTRGQQVTLRCSPKSGHDTVSWYQQALGQGPQFIFQYYEEEERQRGNFPDRFSGHQFPNYSSELNVNALLLGDSALYLCASSLLEGAGGYTFGSGTRLTVV.

V is TRBV5-1 and J is TRBJ1-1; tentative D call: TRBD1 (5 bases). V was trimmed by 2 bases and J by 0 bases, leaving 11 bases between them. The CDR3 runs 15 residues. In germline, CDR1 is SGHRS, CDR2 YFSETQ. The CDR3 reads CASSFQGGMNTEAFF. The CDR3 DNA follows: TGCGCCAGCAGCTTTCAGGGAGGGATGAACACTGAAGCTTTCTTT.

The genes are TRBV28 and TRBJ1-2, with a tentative D call TRBD1 (5 bases). Germline values: CDR1 MDHEN, CDR2 SYDVKM. The CDR3 is 13 amino acids. V was clipped by 4 bases and J by 6 bases, with 12 bases between them. For the CDR3, the DNA is TGTGCCAGCAGTTCCGGGACTGAGAATGGCTACACCTTC. Protein product: CASSSGTENGYTF.

This sequence joins TRBV11-3 and TRBJ2-5, with unresolved D. CDR1 is SGHNT and CDR2 is YENEEA in the germline V gene. The V gene lost 1 base and the J gene lost 4 bases, with 7 bases spanning the gap. The CDR3 is made up of 13 amino acids. The CDR3 spells CASSLGARETQYF. Here the CDR3 DNA reads TGTGCCAGCAGCTTAGGAGCAAGAGAGACCCAGTACTTC.

The chain is built from TRBV11-2 and TRBJ2-3, with 11 bases aligning to TRBD2. This CDR3 has 15 residues. Germline loops: CDR1 SGHAT, CDR2 FQNNGV. After removal of 4 bases from V and 6 bases from J, the junction contained 6 bases not matched to a gene. The CDR3 here is CASSWTSGFGDTQYF. CDR3 DNA: TGTGCCAGCAGCTGGACTAGCGGGTTTGGGGATACGCAGTATTTT.

Concerning this clone itself: A read error may produce the germline difference seen at one junction end. The gene calls are TRBV9 and TRBJ2-3; the match to TRBD1 covers 7 bases. CDR1 and CDR2 (germline): SGDLS, YYNGEE. The CDR3 sequence is 13 residues long. In DNA, the CDR3 is TGTGCCAGCAGCGCAACAGGGGCAGATAAGCAGTATTTT. Amino acids: CASSATGADKQYF.

The CDR3 reads CASSATGVREKLFF. In DNA form, the CDR3 reads TGTGCCAGCAGCGCCACGGGGGTTCGGGAAAAACTGTTTTTT. The chain joins TRBV9 to TRBJ1-4; weak D call: TRBD1 (5 bases). Trimming removed 3 bases at V and 8 bases at J, with 14 bases between. Germline CDR1 reads SGDLS; CDR2 reads YYNGEE. This CDR3 region has 14 residues.

This rearrangement joins TRBV27 to TRBJ1-2, with D possibly TRBD1 on 6 matching bases. CDR3 length equals 14 residues. Germline values: CDR1 MNHEY, CDR2 SMNVEV (reference sequence). The V end was cut by 3 bases, the J end by 4 bases, with 12 bases between. Here the CDR3 reads CASSLRPDSYGYTF. DNA of the CDR3: TGTGCCAGCAGTTTGAGACCGGACAGCTATGGCTACACCTTC.

The chain recombines TRBV7-9 with TRBJ2-7, with 10 positions matching TRBD1. Germline loops: CDR1 SEHNR, CDR2 FQNEAQ (reference sequence). CDR3 length equals 15 residues. Unmatched junction bases numbered 7, after V lost 4 bases and J lost 4 bases. The CDR3 nucleotides read TGTGCCAGCAGCTCGACAGGGGGCTCAGGGTACGAGCAGTACTTC. Its translation: CASSSTGGSGYEQYF.

The rearrangement uses TRBV4-3 and TRBJ2-4, with D possibly matching TRBD1 (5 bases). Germline V gene lookup returns CDR1 LGHNA and CDR2 YSLEER. V lost 0 bases and J lost 5, with 17 bases in between. The CDR3 sequence is 17 residues long. The CDR3 nucleotides are TGCGCCAGCAGCCAAGATCTGCCCAGGGTGCCTCAAAACATTCAGTACTTC. Amino acids: CASSQDLPRVPQNIQYF.

The rearrangement uses TRBV5-1 and TRBJ2-3; the match to TRBD1 covers 8 bases. This CDR3 spans 14 amino acids. Germline V gives CDR1 SGHRS, CDR2 YFSETQ. With V trimmed by 4 bases and J by 4 bases, 5 bases remained unmatched. The CDR3 DNA reads as TGCGCCAGCAGCACCCGACAGGGGCCAGATACGCAGTATTTT. As protein: CASSTRQGPDTQYF.

The chain links TRBV2 to TRBJ1-5, with 7 bases lining up with TRBD1. CDR3 length: 17 amino acids. Germline trimming cut 3 bases from V and 3 bases from J; bases unmatched to any gene: 11. In germline, CDR1 is SNHLY, CDR2 FYNNEI. The DNA for the CDR3 is TGTGCCAGCAGTGATAGATCGAGGGACAGCCTCAATCAGCCCCAGCATTTT. The encoded protein is CASSDRSRDSLNQPQHF.

The rearrangement uses TRBV11-2 and TRBJ2-7; the match to TRBD2 covers 8 bases. This CDR3 contains 15 residues. V dropped 4 bases and J dropped 2; count of bases not matched to a gene: 7. Looked up from germline, CDR1 is SGHAT and CDR2 is FQNNGV. The chain's CDR3 is CASSSTTSATYEQYF. As DNA, the CDR3 is TGTGCCAGCAGCTCGACGACTAGCGCCACCTACGAGCAGTACTTC.

The chain couples TRBV4-1 to TRBJ1-1; maybe TRBD1 (5 bases). CDR1 is MGHRA, CDR2 YSYEKL, per germline. CDR3 length: 17 residues. Trimming took 3 bases from V and 3 from J, leaving 20 bases between them. The CDR3 DNA sequence: TGCGCCAGCAGCCATGAGGCGGTTGTAGGACAACACACTGAAGCTTTCTTT. This sequence encodes CASSHEAVVGQHTEAFF.

V gene TRBV30 combines with J gene TRBJ2-3; no definite D call. Deletions cut 1 base from V and 0 bases from J, with 5 bases between. Germline lookup yields CDR1 GTSNPN and CDR2 SVGIG (reference sequence). The CDR3 length is 13 residues. The CDR3, as DNA: TGTGCCTGGAGTGGTCCTAGCACAGATACGCAGTATTTT. Its translation: CAWSGPSTDTQYF.

This chain joins TRBV30 and TRBJ1-1; D unclear. V was trimmed by 5 bases and J by 0 bases, leaving 10 bases between them. Germline CDR1 reads GTSNPN; CDR2 reads SVGIG (reference sequence). The CDR3 covers 13 residues. The CDR3 DNA reads TGTGCCTGGGGAGGATCGGTGAACACTGAAGCTTTCTTT. Protein sequence: CAWGGSVNTEAFF.

The rearrangement uses TRBV11-2 and TRBJ1-3; 9 bases align to TRBD1. CDR1 and CDR2 from the germline V gene are SGHAT and FQNNGV. The CDR3 extends over 16 amino acids. Trimming took 1 base from V and 0 from J; bases not matched to a gene: 1. The CDR3, as DNA: TGTGCCAGCAGCTTAGCGGACAGGGGCTCTGGAAACACCATATATTTT. It codes for CASSLADRGSGNTIYF.

Measured by frequency, this clone is medium-sized (0.01 to 0.1%). This chain links TRBV2 with TRBJ2-5; 7 nucleotides agree with TRBD2. The V segment lost 8 bases and the J segment 9 bases; nucleotides outside the gene matches: 9. Germline V gene data show CDR1 as SNHLY and CDR2 as FYNNEI. The CDR3 has 12 residues. In nucleotides, the CDR3 is TGTGCCAGCTCAGCGGGGAGGCCGCCCCAGTACTTC. As protein: CASSAGRPPQYF.

This CDR3 is CASSLRQNYYEQYF. As DNA, the CDR3 is TGTGCCAGCTCACTCAGACAGAACTACTACGAGCAGTACTTC. The chain is built from TRBV18 and TRBJ2-7; the D gene is possibly TRBD1 (5 bases). The CDR3 has 14 amino acids. The ends were cut back, 4 bases at V and 3 bases at J, with 13 bases in the middle. Per germline, CDR1 KGHSH and CDR2 LQKENI.

The chain couples TRBV6-1 to TRBJ1-2, with 11 bases fitting TRBD1. Germline V gene data show CDR1 as MNHNS and CDR2 as SASEGT. The CDR3 is 16 amino acids. V was clipped by 3 bases and J by 6 bases; unmatched bases: 9. CDR3 DNA sequence: TGTGCCAGCAGTGATAAATGGGACAGGGGGTATGATGGCTACACCTTC. Translating it yields CASSDKWDRGYDGYTF.

The chain links TRBV28 to TRBJ2-5; maybe TRBD1 (5 bases). V was trimmed by 0 bases and J by 1 base, leaving 6 bases between them. The CDR3 is 14 amino acids. Germline V gene lookup returns CDR1 MDHEN and CDR2 SYDVKM. CDR3 bases: TGTGCCAGCAGTTTATGGCAGGGCCAAGAGACCCAGTACTTC. It yields the protein CASSLWQGQETQYF.

The gene calls are TRBV5-6 and TRBJ1-1, with D tentatively TRBD1 (5 bases). This CDR3 is 16 amino acids long. Germline V gene sequence: CDR1 SGHDT, CDR2 YYEEEE. V gave up 0 bases and J gave up 0 bases, with 12 bases separating them. DNA for the CDR3: TGTGCCAGCAGCTTGGATTGGGCAGGGTTGAACACTGAAGCTTTCTTT. Amino acid sequence: CASSLDWAGLNTEAFF.

This chain uses TRBV6-5 with TRBJ1-1; D might be TRBD1 (6 bases). V was pared by 6 bases and J by 0 bases, with 14 bases between. There are 15 residues in the CDR3. The germline CDR1 and CDR2 sequences are MNHEY and SVGAGI. The CDR3 region is CASRPQGSVNTEAFF. The CDR3, as DNA: TGTGCCAGCAGACCACAGGGATCAGTGAACACTGAAGCTTTCTTT.